This T cell receptor beta chain was found in a study of blood T cell repertoires in COVID-19. Germline trimming cut 6 bases from V and 8 bases from J; bases unmatched to any gene: 6. Germline V gene lookup returns CDR1 SNHLY and CDR2 FYNNEI. This CDR3 spans 13 amino acids. Generated by immunoSEQ multiplex PCR, the TCRdb table keeps only in-frame clones and is missing some. The sample lists approximately 470,000 clones; about 85% were seen once. Sequencing input: PBMCs or T cells enriched from blood (not recorded which). This TCR came from a woman aged 18-35 years who had recovered from COVID-19. This rearrangement joins TRBV2 to TRBJ1-1; 10 bases are shared with TRBD1. The CDR3 DNA is TGTGCCAGCAGATTAGGACAGGGGGTGGAAGCTTTCTTT. Translated: CASRLGQGVEAFF.